This TCR beta chain was captured in a study of cytomegalovirus exposure and HLA in healthy donors. Whole-study results and caveats: Cytomegalovirus-associated status was assigned to some 160 TCR beta chains. In a later analysis, specific HLA alleles were associated with 15,000 to 20,000 TCR beta sequences at a 0.05 false discovery rate. Among donors in an Asian-associated ancestry cluster, a later analysis reportedly found fewer N-insertions than the approximately 700-donor mean.

The V gene lost 3 bases and the J gene lost 5 bases, with 16 bases spanning the gap. The length of the CDR3 is 14 residues. Germline lookup yields CDR1 GTSNPN and CDR2 SVGIG (reference sequence). About this clone: What it binds is unknown.

PCR employed 60 Vbeta and 13 Jbeta primers. The assay was immunoSEQ multiplex PCR, and TCRdb's table has in-frame clones only and misses some. The table has about 140,000 clones, 78% seen once; the top ten hold less than 3.5%. The receptor's source is a male donor in good health and CMV-seronegative. This chain uses TRBV30 with TRBJ2-5; possible D gene TRBD2, 6 bases. Sequencing input: PBMCs. CDR3 sequence (DNA): TGTGCCTGGAGCCCCCTCGGGACTCAGGAGACCCAGTACTTC. Residues: CAWSPLGTQETQYF. The full variable domain, rest sourced from reference TRBV30 and TRBJ2-5, is SQTIHQWPATLVQPVGSPLSLECTVEGTSNPNLYWYRQAAGRGLQLLFYSVGIGQISSEVPQNLSASRPQDRQFILSSKKLLLSDSGFYLCAWSPLGTQETQYFGPGTRLLVL.